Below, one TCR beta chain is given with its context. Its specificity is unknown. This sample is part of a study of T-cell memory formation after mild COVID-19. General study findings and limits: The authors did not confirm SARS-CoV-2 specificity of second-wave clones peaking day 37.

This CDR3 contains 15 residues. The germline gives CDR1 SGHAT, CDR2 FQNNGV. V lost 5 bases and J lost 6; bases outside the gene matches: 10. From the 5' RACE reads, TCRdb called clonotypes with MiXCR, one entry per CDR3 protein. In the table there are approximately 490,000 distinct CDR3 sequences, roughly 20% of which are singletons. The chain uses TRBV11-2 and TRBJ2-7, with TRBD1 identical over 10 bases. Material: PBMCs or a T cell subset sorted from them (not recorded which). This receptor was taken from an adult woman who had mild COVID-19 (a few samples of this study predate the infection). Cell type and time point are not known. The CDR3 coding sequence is TGTGCCAGCAGCGGTACGGGACAGGGGACGGGCGAGCAGTACTTC. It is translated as CASSGTGQGTGEQYF.